These 26 T cell receptor beta chains were sequenced from one sample in a study of human T cells and chemical hapten exposure. TCRdb re-derived calls from the RACE reads in MiXCR, one entry per CDR3 protein. The sample yields under 85,000 distinct CDR3 sequences, 10% seen once. Time point given: patch test 1, 2 weeks after DPC sensitization. This sample's treatment: therapeutic diphenylcyclopropenone sensitization with weekly scalp DPC. This sample comprised whole blood, obtained in connection with sensitization to the hapten diphenylcyclopropenone (DPC). The receptors were gathered from a woman between 45 and 60 years old with alopecia areata. Some clones in this sample may be carry-over from other donors' samples.

The V gene is TRBV7-2, the J gene TRBJ2-1, with 7 bases aligning to TRBD2. V lost 7 bases to trimming and J lost 14 bases; unmatched junction nucleotides: 11. The CDR3 length is 12 residues. In germline, CDR1 is SGHTA, CDR2 FQGNSA. CDR3 in amino acids: CASNLGTMRKFF. The CDR3 coding sequence is TGTGCCAGCAACCTAGGGACTATGCGTAAGTTCTTC.

This clonotype came up many times. The chain employs TRBV12-2 and TRBJ2-2; TRBD1 is taken as the D call from the table, unchecked against the DNA. TRBV12-2 is recorded as a pseudogene. CDR3 length: 18 residues. CDR3 DNA: TGTGCAAGTCGCTGTCCCGGGACAGGGGCGCGGAACACCGGGGAGCTGTTTTTT. Its protein is CASRCPGTGARNTGELFF.

The gene calls are TRBV7-2 and TRBJ2-3, with D perhaps given as TRBD1 or TRBD2 (5 bases each). The V gene's germline CDR1 is SGHTA and CDR2 FQGNSA. Trimming left V 3 bases short and J 0 bases short, with 13 bases between. The CDR3 loop spans 16 amino acids. In DNA, the CDR3 is TGTGCCAGCAGCTTGGGGCAGCGGCCTAGCACAGATACGCAGTATTTT. Protein: CASSLGQRPSTDTQYF.

This clonotype was seen at least ten times. This chain links TRBV6-6 with TRBJ1-1, with 7 nucleotides matching TRBD1. The CDR3 covers 13 residues. V was pared by 6 bases and J by 2 bases, with 3 bases of the junction left unmatched. Germline CDR1 reads MNHNY; CDR2 reads SVGAGI (reference sequence). CDR3 sequence (DNA): TGTGCCAGCAGAAGGGGGCTAAACACTGAAGCTTTCTTT. It yields the protein CASRRGLNTEAFF.

This chain uses TRBV7-2 with TRBJ2-7; no clear D. The CDR3 extends over 14 amino acids. Trimming took off 5 bases at V and 5 bases at J, with 16 bases between the two ends. Germline values: CDR1 SGHTA, CDR2 FQGNSA. The CDR3 DNA is TGTGCCAGCAGCCCGGGCGGACCCCGCCACGAGCAGTACTTC. It yields the protein CASSPGGPRHEQYF. Full variable domain (outside the CDR3, taken from reference TRBV7-2 and TRBJ2-7): GAGVSQSPSNKVTEKGKDVELRCDPISGHTALYWYRQSLGQGLEFLIYFQGNSAPDKSGLPSDRFSAERTGGSVSTLTIQRTQQEDSAVYLCASSPGGPRHEQYFGPGTRLTVT.

Worth noting for this clonotype: This could be a read error, since a much larger clone is one nucleotide away. The chain couples TRBV6-2 or TRBV6-3 to TRBJ2-7, with TRBD1 matching over 7 bases. The length of the CDR3 is 14 residues. The V gene's germline CDR1 is MNHEY and CDR2 SVGEGT. With V trimmed by 6 bases and J by 3 bases, 8 bases remained unmatched. The CDR3 sequence: CASSPRDRNYEQYF. CDR3 nucleotides: TGTGCCAGCAGCCCCAGGGACAGAAACTACGAGCAGTACTTC.

J is TRBJ2-3 and V is TRBV7-2; D possibly corresponds to TRBD2 (5 bases). The CDR3 covers 14 residues. The germline V gene has CDR1 SGHTA and CDR2 FQGNSA. The V end was cut by 3 bases, the J end by 5 bases, with 12 bases between. The CDR3 sequence: CASSLEDVRDTQYF. Written as DNA, the CDR3 is TGTGCCAGCAGCTTGGAGGATGTTAGAGATACGCAGTATTTT.

This chain joins TRBV18 and TRBJ1-2, with 7 bases fitting TRBD1. The CDR3 consists of 13 residues. Germline CDR1 and CDR2: KGHSH and LQKENI. The trim removed 3 bases at V and 5 bases at J, leaving 3 bases unmatched. The CDR3 is CASSPGQEYGYTF. Here the CDR3 DNA reads TGTGCCAGCTCACCTGGACAGGAGTATGGCTACACCTTC.

This clonotype was seen a few times. The chain links TRBV10-3 to TRBJ1-6, with D possibly TRBD1 on 6 matching bases. Germline V lookup: CDR1 ENHRY, CDR2 SYGVKD. With 6 bases removed from V and 7 bases from J, the gap between germline ends came to 16 bases. The CDR3 covers 15 residues. Here the CDR3 DNA reads TGTGCCATCAGGTTAGGGGGAGAGGGGAATTCACCCCTCCACTTT. Amino acids: CAIRLGGEGNSPLHF.

This clonotype was recorded at least ten times. The genes are TRBV12-2 and TRBJ1-6. TRBV12-2 is a pseudogene segment. CDR3 size: 14 residues. CDR3 sequence (DNA): TGTGCAAGTCGCTTAAAGACGTATGATTCACCCCTCCACTTT. It encodes CASRLKTYDSPLHF.

This clonotype was counted only a few times. The chain recombines TRBV7-3 with TRBJ1-1, with D unresolved. The CDR3 loop spans 14 amino acids. In germline, CDR1 is SGHTA, CDR2 FQGTGA. V lost 5 bases and J 4 bases, leaving 14 bases between the germline ends. The CDR3 loop reads CASSLQAFSTEAFF. The CDR3 DNA reads as TGTGCCAGCAGCCTTCAAGCATTCAGCACTGAAGCTTTCTTT.

This clonotype has ten or more counts. The chain joins TRBV7-9 to TRBJ2-7, with unresolved D. The V end lost 4 bases, the J end lost 7 bases, and 17 bases lay between the germline ends. CDR1 and CDR2 from the germline V gene are SEHNR and FQNEAQ (reference sequence). CDR3 length: 14 amino acids. The CDR3 bases are TGTGCCAGCAGCTCCTCCCTCTCCTATAGTGAGCAGTACTTC. It specifies CASSSSLSYSEQYF.

This clonotype was observed a handful of times. The V call is TRBV7-2, the J call TRBJ2-4; 10 nucleotides line up with TRBD2. The trim removed 7 bases at V and 0 bases at J, leaving 6 bases unmatched. Looked up from germline, CDR1 is SGHTA and CDR2 is FQGNSA. The CDR3 contains 16 residues. The CDR3 DNA sequence: TGTGCCAGCACCACTAGCGGGGCACTAGCCAAAAACATTCAGTACTTC. As protein: CASTTSGALAKNIQYF.

The chain joins TRBV11-2 to TRBJ1-2; 9 bases are a match to TRBD1. Germline trimming cut 5 bases from V and 4 bases from J; bases unmatched to any gene: 5. In germline, CDR1 is SGHAT, CDR2 FQNNGV. The CDR3 spans 14 residues. Written as DNA, the CDR3 is TGTGCCAGCAGCGGGACAGGGTTTGGCTATGGCTACACCTTC. Translated, it gives CASSGTGFGYGYTF.

This sequence joins TRBV28 and TRBJ2-5; no firm D call. V shed 3 bases and J shed 5 bases, with 10 bases lying between them. CDR3 size: 13 residues. Per the germline V gene, CDR1 is MDHEN and CDR2 is SYDVKM. Here the CDR3 DNA reads TGTGCCAGCAGTTTTCAGGCGCCTGAGACCCAGTACTTC. This translates into CASSFQAPETQYF.

The sample holds many counts of this clonotype. V and J are TRBV29-1 and TRBJ1-3; D call uncertain. The CDR3 has 12 residues. Trimming left V 4 bases short and J 4 bases short, with 8 bases between. The germline CDR1 and CDR2 sequences are SQVTM and ANQGSEA. CDR3 residues: CSVGFQGNTIYF. CDR3 sequence (DNA): TGCAGCGTTGGATTCCAGGGAAACACCATATATTTT.

The gene calls are TRBV6-5 and TRBJ2-7; D gene unclear. In germline, CDR1 is MNHEY, CDR2 SVGAGI. The CDR3 length is 15 residues. Trimming took off 3 bases at V and 2 bases at J, with 14 bases between the two ends. CDR3 sequence: CASSYSRWAPYEQYF. The CDR3 nucleotides are TGTGCCAGCAGTTATTCGCGGTGGGCCCCCTACGAGCAGTACTTC.

This clonotype was detected only a few times. V is TRBV29-1 and J is TRBJ2-3; 11 nucleotides align to TRBD2. CDR1 SQVTM and CDR2 ANQGSEA come from the germline V gene. CDR3 length: 12 amino acids. The V gene end was trimmed by 4 bases and the J gene end by 10 bases; junction bases not matched to a gene: 4. CDR3 residues: CSVGLAGSAQYF. As DNA, the CDR3 is TGCAGCGTTGGACTAGCGGGATCTGCGCAGTATTTT.

This chain joins TRBV7-6 and TRBJ2-5; D not resolved. This CDR3 contains 13 residues. Trimming stripped 2 bases from V and 1 base from J, with 5 bases between. Germline V gene data show CDR1 as SGHVS and CDR2 as FNYEAQ. CDR3 region: CASSLSTQETQYF. Here the CDR3 DNA reads TGTGCCAGCAGCTTAAGCACCCAAGAGACCCAGTACTTC.

The gene calls are TRBV12-3 or TRBV12-4 and TRBJ2-7, with D maybe TRBD2 (5 bases). The CDR3 runs to 13 residues. Trimming cost V 3 bases and J 6 bases, with 12 bases left between them. The CDR3 region is CASSFLLAGEQYF. CDR3 sequence (DNA): TGTGCCAGCAGTTTCTTGCTAGCTGGCGAGCAGTACTTC.

This chain links TRBV7-2 with TRBJ2-5; D perhaps matches TRBD1 (6 bases). V gave up 6 bases and J gave up 5 bases, with 22 bases separating them. Germline loops: CDR1 SGHTA, CDR2 FQGNSA. The CDR3 contains 16 residues. CDR3 nucleotides: TGTGCCAGCAGTCGTGCCCGGGGCGGCCAGGGGGAGACCCAGTACTTC. This encodes CASSRARGGQGETQYF. Combining the CDR3 with reference TRBV7-2 and TRBJ2-5 gives the whole variable domain GAGVSQSPSNKVTEKGKDVELRCDPISGHTALYWYRQSLGQGLEFLIYFQGNSAPDKSGLPSDRFSAERTGGSVSTLTIQRTQQEDSAVYLCASSRARGGQGETQYFGPGTRLLVL.

In its sample, this clonotype was seen many times. V and J are TRBV11-2 and TRBJ2-7, with 11 bases fitting TRBD2. The CDR3 extends over 14 amino acids. The V segment lost 4 bases and the J segment 5 bases; nucleotides outside the gene matches: 4. CDR1 and CDR2 from the germline V gene are SGHAT and FQNNGV. The CDR3 DNA reads TGTGCCAGCAGCTATAGCGGGAGGGTCAACGAGCAGTACTTC. Its translation: CASSYSGRVNEQYF. Together with reference TRBV11-2 and TRBJ2-7, the CDR3 gives the full variable domain: EAGVAQSPRYKIIEKRQSVAFWCNPISGHATLYWYQQILGQGPKLLIQFQNNGVVDDSQLPKDRFSAERLKGVDSTLKIQPAKLEDSAVYLCASSYSGRVNEQYFGPGTRLTVT.

This clonotype was seen ten or more times. The gene calls are TRBV20-1 and TRBJ2-1; possible D gene TRBD2, 6 bases. The CDR3 spans 14 residues. Germline values: CDR1 DFQATT, CDR2 SNEGSKA (reference sequence). V was pared by 4 bases and J by 7 bases, with 17 bases between. In DNA, the CDR3 is TGCAGTGCTACTGGGACTCCACTTGGGAATGAGCAGTTCTTC. This sequence encodes CSATGTPLGNEQFF.

In this sample, this clonotype turned up a few times. The chain is built from TRBV2 and TRBJ2-5; 12 bases are shared with TRBD2. V lost 6 bases, J lost 1 base, and 9 bases stayed unmatched. The CDR3 spans 17 residues. Per germline, CDR1 SNHLY and CDR2 FYNNEI. The CDR3 nucleotides read TGTGCCAGCAGGGCCGGACTAGCGGGATATCTCCAAGAGACCCAGTACTTC. Encoded protein: CASRAGLAGYLQETQYF.

This clonotype was detected ten times or more. The chain uses TRBV27 and TRBJ1-1; D unclear. V lost 1 base to trimming and J lost 2 bases, with 8 bases between them. The CDR3 runs 14 residues. Germline V CDR1 and CDR2: MNHEY, SMNVEV (reference sequence). The CDR3: CASSLWSDNTEAFF. The CDR3 region has the DNA TGTGCCAGCAGTTTATGGTCCGATAACACTGAAGCTTTCTTT.

V and J are TRBV5-1 and TRBJ2-3; D remains ambiguous. V lost 0 bases and J lost 2, with 4 bases in between. Germline V CDR1 and CDR2: SGHRS, YFSETQ. The CDR3 is 13 residues long. In nucleotides, the CDR3 is TGCGCCAGCAGCTTGGGATACACAGATACGCAGTATTTT. It codes for CASSLGYTDTQYF.